The clone carrying this TCR beta chain was detected only once. As yet, its antigen is unknown. Over several immunoSEQ plates, each subset's genomic DNA was distributed in even portions. In the authors' workflow: Because ImmunoSEQ provided only junction sequences with no quality scores, the filtering differed. TCRdb keeps only in-frame clones here, not all; method: immunoSEQ multiplex PCR. V and J calls and clone size are as listed in that table; D and trimming were resolved from the DNA. The profile shows some 2,000,000 clones, approximately 94% of them singletons. The donor population consisted of healthy HIV-negative adults with no recent acute infections or vaccinations. This specimen belongs to a study of shared clonotypes between healthy human individuals. Study conclusions and caveats: Clonotypes not shared had lower generation probabilities than those common to all four donors.

The CDR3 contains 16 residues. Germline values: CDR1 SGHRS, CDR2 YFSETQ. V gave up 4 bases and J gave up 0 bases, with 14 bases separating them. The receptor's source is a man aged 18-30 years in good health. Sequencing was carried out using naive CD4+ T cells sorted from blood. As to subset: CD45RA+ positively selected. The rearrangement uses TRBV5-1 and TRBJ1-5; a possible D gene is TRBD1 (5 bases). In DNA, the CDR3 is TGCGCCAGCAGCCTTGCGGGGGACCTTAGCAATCAGCCCCAGCATTTT. Its translation is CASSLAGDLSNQPQHF.